The TCR beta chain under discussion was sequenced for a study of blood T cell repertoires in COVID-19 (TCRdb year 2020). General notes on the study: Samples from collaborators originated in the United States, Italy and Spain and spanned both the acute and convalescent phases of COVID-19. The material from the prospective study consisted of cDNA or gDNA derived from T cells, B-cell-depleted T cells, or PBMCs. Deeply sampled blood TCRbeta repertoires from subjects exposed to, actively infected with, or recovered from COVID-19 were included in the dataset. The repertoires were released in a freely available public database intended as a resource for research on the immune response to SARS-CoV-2. Samples came from the ongoing ImmuneRACE study (first 160 participants) plus 1,254 subjects from 6 global collaborators. Sample metadata almost always included a de-identified subject ID, COVID-19 status, age in years and sex. HLA class I and class II types, where available, came from metadata supplied by the sample provider rather than from assay-based typing.

TCRbeta CDR3 regions were amplified from genomic DNA by means of the immunoSEQ Assay, a bias-controlled multiplex PCR. Concerning the study's data processing: The number of nucleated cells in each sample was estimated from the amplification of reference gene primers within the assay. To quantify the absolute abundance of each unique TCRbeta CDR3 rearrangement, sequence reads were collapsed and filtered. Productive Simpson clonality was computed per sample as the square root of Simpson's diversity index over productive rearrangements. TCRdb's version of the immuneACCESS table is confined to in-frame rearrangements and falls short of the full clone set. An unresolved V gene accounts for under half of the shortfall where checked; the remainder is of unknown origin. V and J calls and clone size are as listed in that table; D and trimming were resolved from the DNA. In this sample the table shows some 300,000 clones, roughly 91% of which occur a single time. The leading ten clones occupy more than 9% of the sample.

In the prospective study, participants were roughly 18 to 90 years old, resided in about two dozen geographic areas of the United States, and were enrolled through a virtual design. In the prospective study, cohorts were assigned on the basis of participant-reported clinical history obtained from a screening survey and a study questionnaire. For ImmuneRACE Cohort 3, a participant was defined as recovered based on two consecutive negative NP/OP PCR tests, clearance by a healthcare professional, or resolution of symptoms. Mobile phlebotomists in the prospective study collected whole blood, serum and a nasopharyngeal or oropharyngeal swab from every participant. Prospective study participants could optionally give additional blood draws and questionnaires over a roughly 2-month period. Before DNA extraction, blood samples from the prospective study were shipped at room temperature or frozen. What the work shows at the level of the full study, not this receptor alone: Clinical and demographic metadata were provided uncurated, with the amount varying by source and participant.

The CDR3 runs 17 amino acids, cysteine and phenylalanine included. Solely the CDR3 DNA is kept, with 51 bases framed from the first base. Trimming leaves V shorter by 2 bases and J shorter by 4 bases, with the junction holding 8 bases beyond the gene matches. The germline V gene supplies CDR1 SGHDN and CDR2 FVKESK. Worth noting for this clone: Its recognized antigen is unknown. One base away there is no much larger clone; base qualities are not given.

Input material: PBMCs or T cells enriched from blood (not recorded which). The rearranged chain carries TRBV14 and TRBJ2-3, and 11 junctional nucleotides match TRBD2. This receptor was taken from a young woman who had recovered from COVID-19. The CDR3 loop reads CASSQTRLAGIADTQYF. The sequence in DNA is TGTGCCAGCAGCCAAACCAGACTAGCGGGAATCGCAGATACGCAGTATTTT.